Included here is one T cell receptor beta chain sequence, with context. The antigen is unknown. CDR3 length: 14 amino acids. The V end was cut by 4 bases, the J end by 1 base, with 13 bases between. The germline CDR1 and CDR2 sequences are SQVTM and ANQGSEA. These data come from a study of cytomegalovirus exposure and HLA in healthy donors. General study results and limits: Highly shared variants forming one cluster were likely a sequencing artifact. In presence/absence analyses, roughly uniform sequencing depth across donors was assumed.

Both 60 Vbeta primers and 13 Jbeta primers went into the PCR. Assay used: immunoSEQ multiplex PCR; TCRdb lists only in-frame clones, some missing. The sample records 180,000 or so clones, roughly 76% being singletons. Specimen: PBMCs. This chain joins TRBV29-1 and TRBJ1-1; the D gene is possibly TRBD1 (6 bases). The TCR comes from a woman between 18 and 29 years old in good health and CMV-seropositive. CDR3 loop: CSVALLTGNTEAFF. For the CDR3, the DNA is TGCAGCGTTGCGTTACTGACAGGGAACACTGAAGCTTTCTTT.